The 2 T cell receptor beta chains below come from one sample, sequenced in a study of T cells in Graves' hyperthyroidism and ophthalmopathy. Amplified TCR beta CDR3 regions derived from RNA transcripts. During a first-round RT-PCR of the TCR CDR3, the HTBI primer set was used. TCRdb called the multiplex PCR reads again in MiXCR, with one record for every CDR3 protein. The sample contains roughly 630,000 distinct CDR3 sequences, 15% to 19% of which appear only once. The sample consisted of blood. The receptors stem from a woman aged 25 to 39 with Graves' hyperthyroidism.

This clonotype has just a few counts. This chain uses TRBV20-1 with TRBJ1-1; D unresolved. The germline V and J ends were trimmed by 6 bases and 8 bases, with 13 bases remaining between them. CDR1 and CDR2 from the germline V gene are DFQATT and SNEGSKA (reference sequence). The CDR3 covers 11 residues. CDR3 amino acids: CSAPKGYEAFF. DNA for the CDR3: TGCAGTGCCCCGAAGGGTTACGAAGCTTTCTTT.

This clonotype was seen at least ten times. The chain carries TRBV7-3 and TRBJ1-2; 10 nucleotides agree with TRBD1. V lost 1 base to trimming and J lost 4 bases; unmatched junction nucleotides: 9. This CDR3 region has 17 residues. The germline V gene encodes CDR1 SGHTA and CDR2 FQGTGA. CDR3 sequence: CASSLRGGQGDAYGYTF. The CDR3 nucleotides are TGTGCCAGCAGCTTAAGGGGAGGACAGGGGGATGCCTATGGCTACACCTTC. The whole variable domain, filled in from reference TRBV7-3 and TRBJ1-2, reads GAGVSQTPSNKVTEKGKYVELRCDPISGHTALYWYRQSLGQGPEFLIYFQGTGAADDSGLPNDRFFAVRPEGSVSTLKIQRTERGDSAVYLCASSLRGGQGDAYGYTFGSGTRLTVV.